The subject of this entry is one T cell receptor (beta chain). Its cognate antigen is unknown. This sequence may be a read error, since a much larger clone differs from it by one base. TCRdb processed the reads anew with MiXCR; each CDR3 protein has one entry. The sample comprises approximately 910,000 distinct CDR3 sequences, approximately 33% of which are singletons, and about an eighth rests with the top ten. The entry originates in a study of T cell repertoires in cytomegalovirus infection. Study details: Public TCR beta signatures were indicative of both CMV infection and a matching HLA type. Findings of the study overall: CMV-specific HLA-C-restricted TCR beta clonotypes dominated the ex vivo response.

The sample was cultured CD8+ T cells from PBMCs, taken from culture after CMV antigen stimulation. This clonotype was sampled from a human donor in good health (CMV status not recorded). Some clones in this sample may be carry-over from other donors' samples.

The CDR3 DNA sequence: TGTGCCAGCAGCTTAACTTGGTCCTATAATTCACCCCTCCACTTT. It is translated as CASSLTWSYNSPLHF. V and J are TRBV7-6 and TRBJ1-6; no clear D. The germline CDR1 and CDR2 sequences are SGHVS and FNYEAQ. The CDR3 has 15 amino acids. Trimming cost V 2 bases and J 1 base, with 6 bases left between them.